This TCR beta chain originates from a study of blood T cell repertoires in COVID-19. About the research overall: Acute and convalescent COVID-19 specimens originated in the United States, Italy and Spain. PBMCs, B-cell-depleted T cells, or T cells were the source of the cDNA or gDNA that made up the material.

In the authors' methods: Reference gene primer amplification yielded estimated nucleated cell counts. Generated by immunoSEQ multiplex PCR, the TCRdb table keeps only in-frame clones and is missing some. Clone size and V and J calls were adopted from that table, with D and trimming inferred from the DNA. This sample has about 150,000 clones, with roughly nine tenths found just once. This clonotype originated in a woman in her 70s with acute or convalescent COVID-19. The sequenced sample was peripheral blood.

The CDR3 region is CATSRGTSGSQPQHF. In DNA, the CDR3 is TGTGCCACCTCTAGGGGGACAAGCGGTAGTCAGCCCCAGCATTTT. The chain couples TRBV2 to TRBJ1-5; perhaps TRBD1 as D (6 bases). Germline-derived CDR1 and CDR2 are SNHLY and FYNNEI. The CDR3 loop spans 15 amino acids. The ends were cut back, 10 bases at V and 6 bases at J, with 22 bases in the middle.